There are many counts of the clone carrying this T cell receptor beta chain. Its specificity is not known. Trimming removed 4 bases from V and 8 bases from J, with 15 bases in between. The CDR3 covers 13 residues. The germline V gene encodes CDR1 SQVTM and CDR2 ANQGSEA. Through Arm-PCR of CDR3 regions and iRepertoire HTBI primers, TCR beta libraries were built. Via MiXCR, TCRdb re-called the multiplex PCR reads, giving one row per CDR3 protein. Here the sample spans 450,000 to 700,000 distinct CDR3 sequences, 13% being singletons. The time point is: newly diagnosed GD, antithyroid drugs for less than 3 months. After RNA was extracted from PBMCs, the TCR library was made from it. The sample belongs to a study of regulatory T cells in long-lasting Graves disease. Study-wide findings and caveats: The study found persistent patients shared more public clonotypes (roughly 2,600) than new patients (about 1,000). Lower TCR diversity characterized persistent Graves' patients relative to newly diagnosed patients.

The same sample was also studied in work on T cells in Graves' hyperthyroidism and ophthalmopathy. This second study notes: Patients were excluded because of uncontrolled infection, other autoimmune disease, pregnancy or lactation. Using the HTBI primer set, a first-round RT-PCR was run on the TCR CDR3.

Specimen: peripheral blood mononuclear cells (PBMCs), collected at new diagnosis, from a patient treated with antithyroid drugs. The chain is built from TRBV29-1 and TRBJ2-1, with D perhaps TRBD1 (6 bases). The TCR comes from a man aged 25 to 40 with Graves disease. The CDR3 loop is CSVGTGPTYEQFF. The CDR3 DNA follows: TGCAGCGTTGGAACAGGGCCTACCTATGAGCAGTTCTTC.